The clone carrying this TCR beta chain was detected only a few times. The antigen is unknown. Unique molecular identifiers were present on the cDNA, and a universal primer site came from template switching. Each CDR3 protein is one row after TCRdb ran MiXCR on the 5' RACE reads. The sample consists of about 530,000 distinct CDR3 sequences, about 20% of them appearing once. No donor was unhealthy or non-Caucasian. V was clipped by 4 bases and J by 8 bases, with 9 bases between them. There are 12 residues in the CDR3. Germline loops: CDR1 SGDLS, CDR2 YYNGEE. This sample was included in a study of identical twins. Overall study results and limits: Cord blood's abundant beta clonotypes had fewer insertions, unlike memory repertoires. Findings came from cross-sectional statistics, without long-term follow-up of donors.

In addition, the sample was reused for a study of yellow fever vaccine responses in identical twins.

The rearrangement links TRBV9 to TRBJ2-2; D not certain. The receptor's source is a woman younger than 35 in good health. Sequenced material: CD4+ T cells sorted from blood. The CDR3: CASSPLDGELFF. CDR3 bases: TGTGCCAGCAGCCCCTTGGATGGGGAGCTGTTTTTT.